This T cell receptor (beta chain) came from a study of CD8+ T cells in alopecia areata. Losses at the gene ends were 6 bases for V and 5 bases for J; bases not matched to a gene: 5. The germline V gene encodes CDR1 MNHNY and CDR2 SVGAGI (reference sequence). This CDR3 region has 14 residues. cDNA reverse transcribed from extracted RNA served as the sequencing template. Profiling relied on immunoSEQ multiplex PCR, and the TCRdb table lists in-frame clones only, not all of them. The table records 110,000 or so clones, around two fifths of them present only once. This receptor was taken from a human donor with alopecia areata. Specimen: CD4+ T cells sorted from blood. The chain has TRBV6-6 and TRBJ2-5, with 11 bases matching TRBD2. The CDR3 region is CASSGTSGEETQYF. The CDR3 coding sequence is TGTGCCAGCAGCGGGACTAGCGGCGAGGAGACCCAGTACTTC.